The 32 T cell receptor beta chains below all came from one sample that was sequenced in a study of cytomegalovirus exposure and HLA in healthy donors. The data were produced by immunoSEQ multiplex PCR, yet TCRdb's version contains in-frame clones alone and is incomplete. The repertoire holds 150,000 to 200,000 clones, under 90% seen once, with 4% to 4.5% in the top ten. Sequencing was done on a sample of PBMCs. These receptors were obtained from a man aged 18 to 35 in good health and CMV-seropositive.

The V gene is TRBV30, the J gene TRBJ2-3; D possibly corresponds to TRBD2 (6 bases). Looked up from germline, CDR1 is GTSNPN and CDR2 is SVGIG (reference sequence). The CDR3 totals 14 residues. The V end was cut by 2 bases, the J end by 0 bases, with 9 bases between. This CDR3 reads CAWSTGTSTDTQYF. The CDR3 nucleotides read TGTGCCTGGAGTACCGGGACTAGCACAGATACGCAGTATTTT.

The V and J genes are TRBV6-1 and TRBJ2-1; 8 nucleotides agree with TRBD1. Germline CDR1 reads MNHNS; CDR2 reads SASEGT. V was pared by 6 bases and J by 15 bases, with 19 bases of the junction left unmatched. The CDR3 contains 15 residues. CDR3 coding DNA: TGTGCCAGCAGCCAAGGACAGGGCCAGTTGGGAGGTCCGTTCTTC. Translating gives CASSQGQGQLGGPFF.

V and J are TRBV14 and TRBJ2-7; no reliable D call. The V and J ends lost 0 bases and 6 bases respectively, with 18 bases between them. CDR3 length: 16 residues. The germline V gene encodes CDR1 SGHDN and CDR2 FVKESK. In nucleotides, the CDR3 is TGTGCCAGCAGCCAAGACGTCCCTTCGTTAAGAGGCGAGCAGTACTTC. Its protein product is CASSQDVPSLRGEQYF.

V is TRBV19 and J is TRBJ2-4, with 10 bases that match TRBD2. V was clipped by 7 bases and J by 7 bases; unmatched bases: 10. Germline CDR1 is LNHDA and CDR2 is SQIVND (reference sequence). The CDR3 runs to 15 residues. CDR3 coding DNA: TGTGCCAGTAACCCTAGCGGGAGTTCAGCGAACATTCAGTACTTC. Encoded protein: CASNPSGSSANIQYF.

The chain couples TRBV5-1 to TRBJ1-1; 7 nucleotides match TRBD1. The length of the CDR3 is 16 residues. Per germline, CDR1 SGHRS and CDR2 YFSETQ. V gave up 4 bases and J gave up 3 bases; unmatched junction bases: 12. Written as DNA, the CDR3 is TGCGCCAGCAGCCGCGACAGGGCGAAGGGATACACTGAAGCTTTCTTT. This codes for CASSRDRAKGYTEAFF.

Notes on this clone: The sample carries other DNA sequences with the same CDR3. This chain connects TRBV15 to TRBJ1-2; D ambiguous. The CDR3 covers 14 residues. Germline assignment: CDR1 LNHNV and CDR2 YYDKDF (reference sequence). Trimming took off 3 bases at V and 4 bases at J, with 12 bases between the two ends. The CDR3 DNA reads as TGTGCCACCAGCAGGGAGCTCTTGGTCTATGGCTACACCTTC. Translating gives CATSRELLVYGYTF.

CDR3 region: CASSLVGTSGRNTGELFF. Written as DNA, the CDR3 is TGTGCCAGCAGCTTAGTCGGGACTAGCGGAAGAAACACCGGGGAGCTGTTTTTT. The chain uses TRBV11-2 and TRBJ2-2; 11 nucleotides match TRBD2. J gave up 2 bases and V 1 base, and 6 bases lay outside the gene matches. The CDR3 is 18 residues long. Germline CDR1 SGHAT, CDR2 FQNNGV.

This clone turned up a few times. V usage is TRBV19 and J usage is TRBJ1-5; D might be TRBD1 (6 bases). Germline CDR1 and CDR2: LNHDA and SQIVND (reference sequence). This CDR3 has 16 amino acids. Trimming removed 5 bases at V and 1 base at J, with 15 bases between. The CDR3 loop reads CASSSVGGASNQPQHF. CDR3 bases: TGTGCCAGTAGTTCGGTTGGGGGGGCGAGCAATCAGCCCCAGCATTTT.

The J gene is TRBJ2-2, the V gene TRBV7-6, with 7 bases aligning to TRBD1. CDR3 size: 15 residues. V was pared by 3 bases and J by 7 bases, with 8 bases of the junction left unmatched. The germline gives CDR1 SGHVS, CDR2 FNYEAQ. The CDR3 loop reads CASSLKNRGRGELFF. The CDR3 coding sequence is TGTGCCAGCAGCTTGAAGAACAGGGGACGCGGGGAGCTGTTTTTT.

V gene TRBV5-4 combines with J gene TRBJ2-2; 8 bases match TRBD2. CDR1 is SGHNT and CDR2 is YYREEE in the germline V gene (reference sequence). The CDR3 totals 17 residues. V dropped 4 bases and J dropped 0; count of bases not matched to a gene: 8. CDR3 sequence (DNA): TGTGCCAGCAGCGGCGGACTAGCTGAGGCGAACACCGGGGAGCTGTTTTTT. Its protein product is CASSGGLAEANTGELFF.

V gene TRBV7-9 combines with J gene TRBJ2-7, with TRBD1 matching over 12 bases. Germline CDR1 reads SEHNR; CDR2 reads FQNEAQ (reference sequence). V trimming: 1 base; J trimming: 5 bases; junction bases outside the gene matches: 3. The CDR3 runs to 15 residues. The CDR3 reads CASSLGDRGQDEQYF. CDR3 DNA: TGTGCCAGCAGCTTAGGGGACAGGGGGCAAGACGAGCAGTACTTC.

The chain is built from TRBV30 and TRBJ1-5; D gene uncertain. V was pared by 0 bases and J by 2 bases, with 8 bases between. The germline gives CDR1 GTSNPN, CDR2 SVGIG (reference sequence). This CDR3 region has 14 residues. Written as DNA, the CDR3 is TGTGCCTGGAGTGTATCGAGTCGCAATCAGCCCCAGCATTTT. This sequence encodes CAWSVSSRNQPQHF.

The chain uses TRBV6-1 and TRBJ2-7; possible D gene TRBD2, 6 bases. Germline lookup yields CDR1 MNHNS and CDR2 SASEGT. The CDR3 sequence is 14 residues long. The V gene lost 1 base and the J gene lost 5 bases, with 12 bases spanning the gap. DNA for the CDR3: TGTGCCAGCAGTGAAGTTGTGTCTAGCGACGAGCAGTACTTC. This gives the protein CASSEVVSSDEQYF.

The chain recombines TRBV4-1 with TRBJ2-5; TRBD2 aligns across 9 bases. Germline V gene lookup returns CDR1 MGHRA and CDR2 YSYEKL. The CDR3 extends over 14 amino acids. V dropped 9 bases and J dropped 2; count of bases not matched to a gene: 7. The CDR3 sequence is CASSVAGGQETQYF. The CDR3, as DNA: TGCGCCAGTAGCGTGGCGGGAGGGCAAGAGACCCAGTACTTC.

The rearrangement uses TRBV18 and TRBJ2-7; TRBD1 might be the D (6 bases). The CDR3 sequence is 14 residues long. In germline, CDR1 is KGHSH, CDR2 LQKENI. With 4 bases removed from V and 2 bases from J, the gap between germline ends came to 12 bases. CDR3 bases: TGTGCCAGCTCACAAGTTGGACAGCCCTACGAGCAGTACTTC. Encoded protein: CASSQVGQPYEQYF.

V gene TRBV19 combines with J gene TRBJ2-5; D remains unclear. Trimming pared 5 bases from V and 4 bases from J, leaving 17 bases between. This CDR3 contains 15 residues. Germline V gives CDR1 LNHDA, CDR2 SQIVND (reference sequence). The CDR3 loop reads CASSPPGGRRETQYF. The CDR3 region has the DNA TGTGCCAGTAGTCCCCCCGGCGGCAGAAGAGAGACCCAGTACTTC. The full variable domain, with the rest looked up from reference TRBV19 and TRBJ2-5, is DGGITQSPKYLFRKEGQNVTLSCEQNLNHDAMYWYRQDPGQGLRLIYYSQIVNDFQKGDIAEGYSVSREKKESFPLTVTSAQKNPTAFYLCASSPPGGRRETQYFGPGTRLLVL.

The chain has TRBV7-9 and TRBJ2-1; 7 bases line up with TRBD2. The CDR3 spans 15 residues. Germline loops: CDR1 SEHNR, CDR2 FQNEAQ (reference sequence). Trimming removed 6 bases from V and 5 bases from J; junction bases left unmatched: 10. The CDR3 coding sequence is TGTGCCAGCAGTTCCTCCCGGGACTATGACAATGAGCAGTTCTTC. Its protein is CASSSSRDYDNEQFF.

This chain uses TRBV27 with TRBJ2-1; 9 bases line up with TRBD1. This CDR3 comprises 15 residues. V shed 7 bases and J 4 bases; nucleotides not matched to a gene: 8. The germline gives CDR1 MNHEY, CDR2 SMNVEV (reference sequence). The CDR3 bases are TGTGCCAGCAACAGGGGGCTAGCGTCATACAATGAGCAGTTCTTC. It specifies CASNRGLASYNEQFF.

The rearrangement links TRBV5-4 to TRBJ2-7; 7 bases match TRBD1. The V gene end was trimmed by 0 bases and the J gene end by 3 bases; junction bases not matched to a gene: 9. This CDR3 contains 16 residues. CDR1 and CDR2 (germline): SGHNT, YYREEE (reference sequence). CDR3 sequence (DNA): TGTGCCAGCAGCTTGGGCCCGGGACAGAGAAGCTACGAGCAGTACTTC. Its translation is CASSLGPGQRSYEQYF.

The chain links TRBV28 to TRBJ2-7, with D maybe TRBD2 (6 bases). Between the trimmed V and J ends, which lost 6 bases and 2 bases, there was a span of 11 bases. This CDR3 contains 13 residues. From germline, CDR1 is MDHEN and CDR2 SYDVKM. CDR3 nucleotide sequence: TGTGCCAGCAGCCGGGACTCACCCTACGAGCAGTACTTC. Translation gives CASSRDSPYEQYF.

This chain connects TRBV5-1 to TRBJ2-7; D possibly corresponds to TRBD1 (5 bases). Looked up from germline, CDR1 is SGHRS and CDR2 is YFSETQ. This CDR3 is built from 13 residues. V was clipped by 2 bases and J by 4 bases, with 10 bases between them. CDR3 DNA: TGCGCCAGCAGCTTACAGGACGGGTACGAGCAGTACTTC. Its translation: CASSLQDGYEQYF.

The rearrangement joins TRBV28 to TRBJ1-5, with TRBD1 as a possible D gene (6 bases). The CDR3 is made up of 16 amino acids. Per germline, CDR1 MDHEN and CDR2 SYDVKM. Trimming took 7 bases from V and 0 from J, leaving 16 bases between them. The CDR3 sequence: CASTQRGYYSNQPQHF. CDR3 in DNA: TGTGCCAGCACCCAGAGGGGGTATTATAGCAATCAGCCCCAGCATTTT.

The chain links TRBV9 to TRBJ2-3; 10 bases fit TRBD2. CDR1 and CDR2 from the germline V gene are SGDLS and YYNGEE. After removal of 2 bases from V and 3 bases from J, the junction contained 3 bases not matched to a gene. This CDR3 contains 15 residues. The CDR3 nucleotides are TGTGCCAGCAGCGTGGTAGCGGGAGGTACAGATACGCAGTATTTT. The encoded protein is CASSVVAGGTDTQYF.

This rearrangement joins TRBV15 to TRBJ2-1; 7 nucleotides match TRBD1. The CDR3 extends over 14 amino acids. V lost 4 bases and J lost 7; bases outside the gene matches: 7. CDR1 and CDR2 (germline): LNHNV, YYDKDF (reference sequence). The CDR3 sequence is CATSTRQGMNEQFF. The CDR3 region has the DNA TGTGCCACCAGCACCCGACAGGGTATGAATGAGCAGTTCTTC.

CDR3 DNA sequence: TGTGCCAGCAGCTTAGCTCGCGGACAGGGCACCTATGGCTACACCTTC. This translates into CASSLARGQGTYGYTF. The chain recombines TRBV11-3 with TRBJ1-2; 8 positions match TRBD1. In germline, CDR1 is SGHNT, CDR2 YENEEA. Losses at the gene ends were 1 base for V and 4 bases for J; bases not matched to a gene: 8. The CDR3 sequence is 16 residues long.

Here the CDR3 reads CASARLADIYEQYF. The CDR3 DNA is TGTGCCAGCGCGCGACTAGCGGATATCTACGAGCAGTACTTC. The genes are TRBV6-1 and TRBJ2-7, with TRBD2 matching over 9 bases. V was pared by 8 bases and J by 3 bases, with 8 bases of the junction left unmatched. Germline loops: CDR1 MNHNS, CDR2 SASEGT. This CDR3 comprises 14 residues.

DNA for the CDR3: TGCGCCAGCAGCCAAGGGCGGGAGGGGGGCACAGATACGCAGTATTTT. It translates to CASSQGREGGTDTQYF. The V call is TRBV4-1, the J call TRBJ2-3; 9 positions agree with TRBD2. The germline V gene has CDR1 MGHRA and CDR2 YSYEKL. CDR3 length: 16 residues. V trimming: 1 base; J trimming: 1 base; junction bases outside the gene matches: 3.

The V gene is TRBV19, the J gene TRBJ2-3, with 10 bases that match TRBD2. The CDR3 is 15 amino acids. Germline V gives CDR1 LNHDA, CDR2 SQIVND (reference sequence). V trimming: 3 bases; J trimming: 7 bases; junction bases outside the gene matches: 7. The CDR3 DNA sequence: TGTGCCAGTAGTATTTCCCTAGCGGGAGATAATACGCAGTATTTT. It encodes CASSISLAGDNTQYF.

This clone was seen a few times. The rearrangement joins TRBV5-1 to TRBJ1-2, with TRBD1 matching over 9 bases. V dropped 4 bases and J dropped 5; count of bases not matched to a gene: 9. This CDR3 has 15 amino acids. Germline V gene sequence: CDR1 SGHRS, CDR2 YFSETQ. This CDR3 is CASSPGTGNQYGYTF. In nucleotides, the CDR3 is TGCGCCAGCAGCCCCGGGACAGGGAACCAGTATGGCTACACCTTC.

V is TRBV29-1 and J is TRBJ1-1; D not certain. Germline V gene lookup returns CDR1 SQVTM and CDR2 ANQGSEA. V gave up 7 bases and J gave up 1 base, with 10 bases separating them. The CDR3 runs 12 residues. The CDR3 loop reads CSALTANTEAFF. CDR3 bases: TGCAGCGCTCTTACAGCGAACACTGAAGCTTTCTTT.

The rearrangement joins TRBV29-1 to TRBJ2-7; TRBD1 might be the D (5 bases). Germline assignment: CDR1 SQVTM and CDR2 ANQGSEA. V was shortened by 3 bases and J by 5 bases, with 26 bases between the two germline ends. The CDR3 contains 17 residues. The CDR3 coding sequence is TGCAGCGTTGAGGGTTTGTTTGACAGCCCCGCCTGGAACGAGCAGTACTTC. Translated: CSVEGLFDSPAWNEQYF.

The rearrangement uses TRBV11-2 and TRBJ2-7, with 11 bases matching TRBD2. This CDR3 has 16 amino acids. Germline V gene sequence: CDR1 SGHAT, CDR2 FQNNGV. V lost 1 base and J lost 0; bases outside the gene matches: 2. The DNA for the CDR3 is TGTGCCAGCAGCTTAGTCGGGACTAGCGGCTCCTACGAGCAGTACTTC. Its protein is CASSLVGTSGSYEQYF.